This entry features one TCR beta chain sequence. The primer mix had 60 V beta and 13 J beta primers. Here immunoSEQ multiplex PCR was the method, and the copy in TCRdb shows in-frame clones only, minus some. The sample contains about 92,000 clones, 85% to 90% of which appear only once. Blood PBMC samples: pre-vaccination, two weeks post third vaccination, and at tumor progression. This entry is derived from a study of glioma-infiltrating T cells after dendritic cell vaccination. Study in general: Autologous tumor lysate-pulsed dendritic cell vaccination was given between the early 2000s and the early 2010s. At biweekly intervals, patients got three intradermal dendritic cell vaccine injections.

The clonotype originates from a human donor with glioblastoma. The sample consisted of blood, taken before dendritic cell vaccination.

As DNA, the CDR3 is TGTGCCAGCACCCCGGGACAGGGGGCCTCCTACGAGCAGTACTTC. Encoded protein: CASTPGQGASYEQYF. The chain recombines TRBV27 with TRBJ2-7; 12 bases are a match to TRBD1. Germline CDR1 reads MNHEY; CDR2 reads SMNVEV (reference sequence). Trimming cost V 7 bases and J 0 bases; bases outside gene matches: 4. This CDR3 comprises 15 residues.